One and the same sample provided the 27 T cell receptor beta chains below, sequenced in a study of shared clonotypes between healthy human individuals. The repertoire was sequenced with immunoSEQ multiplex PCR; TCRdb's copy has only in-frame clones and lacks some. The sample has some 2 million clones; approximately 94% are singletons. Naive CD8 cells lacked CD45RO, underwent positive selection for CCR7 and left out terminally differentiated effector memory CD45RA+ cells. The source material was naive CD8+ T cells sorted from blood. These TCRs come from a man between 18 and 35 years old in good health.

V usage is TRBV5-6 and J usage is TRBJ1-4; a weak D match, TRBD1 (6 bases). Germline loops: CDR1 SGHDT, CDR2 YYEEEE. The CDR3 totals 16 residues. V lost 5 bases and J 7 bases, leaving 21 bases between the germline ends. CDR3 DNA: TGTGCCAGCAGGGGCGGGGGGCCGGTCGGTACTGAAAAACTGTTTTTT. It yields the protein CASRGGGPVGTEKLFF.

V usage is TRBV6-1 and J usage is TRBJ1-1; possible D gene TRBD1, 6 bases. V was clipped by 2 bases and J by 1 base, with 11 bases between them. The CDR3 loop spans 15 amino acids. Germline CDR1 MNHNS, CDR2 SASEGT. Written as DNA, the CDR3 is TGTGCCAGCAGTGAATTTCAGGGGTCGAACACTGAAGCTTTCTTT. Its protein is CASSEFQGSNTEAFF.

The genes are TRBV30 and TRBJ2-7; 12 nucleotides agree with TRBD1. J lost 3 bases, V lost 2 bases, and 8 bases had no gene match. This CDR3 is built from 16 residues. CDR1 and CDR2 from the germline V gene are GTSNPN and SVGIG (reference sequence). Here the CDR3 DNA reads TGTGCCTGGAGTCAACGGGGACAGGGGGCATTCTACGAGCAGTACTTC. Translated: CAWSQRGQGAFYEQYF.

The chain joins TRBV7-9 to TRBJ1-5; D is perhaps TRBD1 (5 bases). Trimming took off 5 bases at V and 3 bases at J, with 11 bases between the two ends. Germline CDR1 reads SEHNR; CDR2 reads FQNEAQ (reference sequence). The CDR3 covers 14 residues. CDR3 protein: CASSPEGLNQPQHF. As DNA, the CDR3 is TGTGCCAGCAGCCCAGAGGGGCTCAATCAGCCCCAGCATTTT.

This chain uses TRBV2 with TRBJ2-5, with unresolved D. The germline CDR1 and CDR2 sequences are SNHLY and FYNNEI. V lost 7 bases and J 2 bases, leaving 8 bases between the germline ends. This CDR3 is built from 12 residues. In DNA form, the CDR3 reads TGTGCCAGCATTGGAGCTCAAGAGACCCAGTACTTC. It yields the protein CASIGAQETQYF.

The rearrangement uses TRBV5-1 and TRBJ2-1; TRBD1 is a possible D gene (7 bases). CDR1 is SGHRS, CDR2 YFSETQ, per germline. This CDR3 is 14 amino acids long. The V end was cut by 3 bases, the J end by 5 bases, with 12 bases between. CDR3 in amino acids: CASSSVRGDNEQFF. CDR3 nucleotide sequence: TGCGCCAGCAGCTCTGTCAGGGGGGACAATGAGCAGTTCTTC.

The CDR3 bases are TGTGCCAGCATCTACTTCGCGTCCAACACTGAAGCTTTCTTT. It yields the protein CASIYFASNTEAFF. The chain uses TRBV5-6 and TRBJ1-1; D gene unclear. Germline CDR1 is SGHDT and CDR2 is YYEEEE. The V end lost 6 bases, the J end lost 2 bases, and 14 bases lay between the germline ends. This CDR3 has 14 amino acids.

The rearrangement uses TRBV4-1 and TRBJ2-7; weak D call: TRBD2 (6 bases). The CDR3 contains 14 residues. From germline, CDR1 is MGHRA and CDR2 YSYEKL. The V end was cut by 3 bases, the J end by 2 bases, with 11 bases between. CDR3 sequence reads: CASSQQLAAYEQYF. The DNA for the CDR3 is TGCGCCAGCAGCCAGCAACTAGCCGCCTACGAGCAGTACTTC.

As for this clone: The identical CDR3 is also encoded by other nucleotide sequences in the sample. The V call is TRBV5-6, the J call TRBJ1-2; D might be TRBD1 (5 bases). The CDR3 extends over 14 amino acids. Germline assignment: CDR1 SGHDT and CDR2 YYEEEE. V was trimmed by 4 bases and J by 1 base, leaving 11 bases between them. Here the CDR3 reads CASSLWGGNYGYTF. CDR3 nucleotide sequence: TGTGCCAGCAGCCTTTGGGGGGGTAACTATGGCTACACCTTC. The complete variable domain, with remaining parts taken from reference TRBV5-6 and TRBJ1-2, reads DAGVTQSPTHLIKTRGQQVTLRCSPKSGHDTVSWYQQALGQGPQFIFQYYEEEERQRGNFPDRFSGHQFPNYSSELNVNALLLGDSALYLCASSLWGGNYGYTFGSGTRLTVV.

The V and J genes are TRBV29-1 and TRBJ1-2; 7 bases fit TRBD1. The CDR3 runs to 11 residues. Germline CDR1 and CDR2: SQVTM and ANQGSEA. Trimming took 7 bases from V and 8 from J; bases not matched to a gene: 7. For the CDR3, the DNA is TGCAGCGCAGACAGGGCCAAAGGCTACACCTTC. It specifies CSADRAKGYTF.

The CDR3 sequence: CASVSQPGGWPEETQYF. CDR3 nucleotides: TGTGCTAGTGTCTCTCAGCCGGGAGGTTGGCCGGAAGAGACCCAGTACTTC. The rearrangement uses TRBV12-5 and TRBJ2-5; the match to TRBD2 covers 7 bases. This CDR3 is 17 amino acids long. CDR1 is LGHNT and CDR2 is FRNRAP in the germline V gene. V shed 7 bases, J shed 3 bases, and the junction held 17 bases outside the gene matches.

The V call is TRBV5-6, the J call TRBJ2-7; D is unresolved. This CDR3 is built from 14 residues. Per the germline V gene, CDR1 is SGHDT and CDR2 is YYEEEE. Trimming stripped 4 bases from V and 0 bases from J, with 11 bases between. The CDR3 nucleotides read TGTGCCAGCAGCCATCTATCCCGCTCCTACGAGCAGTACTTC. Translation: CASSHLSRSYEQYF.

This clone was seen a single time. The CDR3 DNA reads as TGTGCCAGCAGCTTAGGATGGGGGTACGGGGAGCTGTTTTTT. This codes for CASSLGWGYGELFF. V and J are TRBV7-8 and TRBJ2-2; D is perhaps TRBD1 or TRBD2 (5 bases each). The CDR3 covers 14 residues. Trimming stripped 1 base from V and 7 bases from J, with 10 bases between. The germline V gene encodes CDR1 SGHVS and CDR2 FQNEAQ.

Here the CDR3 DNA reads TGCGCCAGCAGCCAAGGGCCCGCATCCTCCTACGAGCAGTACTTC. Translated, it gives CASSQGPASSYEQYF. The chain is built from TRBV4-1 and TRBJ2-7; D remains unclear. Trimming cost V 1 base and J 0 bases, with 10 bases left between them. The CDR3 totals 15 residues. CDR1 and CDR2 (germline): MGHRA, YSYEKL.

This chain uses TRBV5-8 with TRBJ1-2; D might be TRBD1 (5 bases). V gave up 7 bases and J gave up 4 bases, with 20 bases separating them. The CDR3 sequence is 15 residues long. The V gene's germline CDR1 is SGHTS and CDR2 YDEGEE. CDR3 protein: CASSPSGGESYGYTF. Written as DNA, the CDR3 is TGTGCCAGCTCCCCCAGCGGGGGGGAATCCTATGGCTACACCTTC.

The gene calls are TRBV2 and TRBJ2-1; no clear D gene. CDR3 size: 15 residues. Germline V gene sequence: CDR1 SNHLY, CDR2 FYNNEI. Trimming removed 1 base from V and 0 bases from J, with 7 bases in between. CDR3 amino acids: CASSEGTHSYNEQFF. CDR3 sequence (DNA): TGTGCCAGCAGTGAAGGGACGCACTCCTACAATGAGCAGTTCTTC.

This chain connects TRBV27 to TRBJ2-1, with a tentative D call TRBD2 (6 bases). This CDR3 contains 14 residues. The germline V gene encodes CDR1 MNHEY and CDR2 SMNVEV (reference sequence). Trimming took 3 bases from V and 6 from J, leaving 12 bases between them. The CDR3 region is CASSLIGRINEQFF. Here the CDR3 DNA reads TGTGCCAGCAGTTTGATCGGGAGAATCAATGAGCAGTTCTTC.

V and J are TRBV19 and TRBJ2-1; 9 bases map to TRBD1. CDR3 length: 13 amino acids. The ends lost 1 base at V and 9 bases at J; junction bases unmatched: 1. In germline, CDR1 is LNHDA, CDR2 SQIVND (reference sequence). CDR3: CASSIATGGEQFF. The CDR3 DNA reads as TGTGCCAGTAGTATAGCGACAGGGGGTGAGCAGTTCTTC. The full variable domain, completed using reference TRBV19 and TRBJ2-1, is DGGITQSPKYLFRKEGQNVTLSCEQNLNHDAMYWYRQDPGQGLRLIYYSQIVNDFQKGDIAEGYSVSREKKESFPLTVTSAQKNPTAFYLCASSIATGGEQFFGPGTRLTVL.

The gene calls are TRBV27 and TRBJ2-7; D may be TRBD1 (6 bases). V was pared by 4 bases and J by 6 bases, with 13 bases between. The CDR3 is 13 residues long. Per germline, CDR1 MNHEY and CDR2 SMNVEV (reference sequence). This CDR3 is CASSSPGAGEQYF. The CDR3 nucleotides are TGTGCCAGCAGTTCCCCAGGGGCTGGCGAGCAGTACTTC.

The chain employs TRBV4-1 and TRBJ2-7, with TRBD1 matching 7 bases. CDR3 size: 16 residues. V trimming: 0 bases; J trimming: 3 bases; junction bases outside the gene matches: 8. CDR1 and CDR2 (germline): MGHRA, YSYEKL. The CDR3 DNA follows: TGCGCCAGCAGCCAAGATGGGGCAGGGGGAAACTACGAGCAGTACTTC. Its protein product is CASSQDGAGGNYEQYF.

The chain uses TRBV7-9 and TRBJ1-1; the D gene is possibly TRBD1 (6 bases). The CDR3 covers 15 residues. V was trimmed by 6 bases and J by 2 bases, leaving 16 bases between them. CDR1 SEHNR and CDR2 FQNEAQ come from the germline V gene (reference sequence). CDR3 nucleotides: TGTGCCAGCAGTAGCCCCCAGGGGCCCAACACTGAAGCTTTCTTT. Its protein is CASSSPQGPNTEAFF.

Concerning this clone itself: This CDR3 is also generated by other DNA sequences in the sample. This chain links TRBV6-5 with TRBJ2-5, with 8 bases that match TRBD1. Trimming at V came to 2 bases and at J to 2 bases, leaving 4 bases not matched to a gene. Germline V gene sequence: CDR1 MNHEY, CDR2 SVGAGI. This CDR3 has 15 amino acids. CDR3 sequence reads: CASSYGQGLQETQYF. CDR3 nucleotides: TGTGCCAGCAGTTACGGACAGGGCTTACAAGAGACCCAGTACTTC.

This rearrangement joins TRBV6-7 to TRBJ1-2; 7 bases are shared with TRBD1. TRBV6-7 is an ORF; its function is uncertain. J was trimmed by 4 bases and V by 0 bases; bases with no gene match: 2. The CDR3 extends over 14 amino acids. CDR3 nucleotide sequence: TGTGCCAGCAGTTACTCGGGGGACAGCTATGGCTACACCTTC. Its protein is CASSYSGDSYGYTF.

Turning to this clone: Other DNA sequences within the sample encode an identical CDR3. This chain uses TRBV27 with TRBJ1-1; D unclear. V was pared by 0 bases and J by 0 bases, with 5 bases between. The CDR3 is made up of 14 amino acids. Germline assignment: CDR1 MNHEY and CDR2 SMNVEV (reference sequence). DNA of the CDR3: TGTGCCAGCAGTTTATCGAGGTTGAACACTGAAGCTTTCTTT. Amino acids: CASSLSRLNTEAFF.

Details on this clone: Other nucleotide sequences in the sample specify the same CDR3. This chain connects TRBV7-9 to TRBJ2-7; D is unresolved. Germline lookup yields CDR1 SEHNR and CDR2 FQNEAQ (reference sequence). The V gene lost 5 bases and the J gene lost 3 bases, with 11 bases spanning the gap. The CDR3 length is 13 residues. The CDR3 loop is CASSPPGHYEQYF. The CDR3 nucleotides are TGTGCCAGCAGCCCCCCCGGGCACTACGAGCAGTACTTC.

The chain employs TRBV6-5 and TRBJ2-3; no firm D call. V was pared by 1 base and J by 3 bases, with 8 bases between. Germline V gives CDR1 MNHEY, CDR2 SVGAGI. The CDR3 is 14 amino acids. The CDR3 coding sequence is TGTGCCAGCAGTTACTTCGCGTCGACAGATACGCAGTATTTT. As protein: CASSYFASTDTQYF.

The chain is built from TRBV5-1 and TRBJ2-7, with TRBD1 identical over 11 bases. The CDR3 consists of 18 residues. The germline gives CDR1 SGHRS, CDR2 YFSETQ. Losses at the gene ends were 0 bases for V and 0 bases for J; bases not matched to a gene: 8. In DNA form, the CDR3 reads TGCGCCAGCAGCTTGGCAGGACAGGGGGCCCTTAGCTCCTACGAGCAGTACTTC. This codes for CASSLAGQGALSSYEQYF.